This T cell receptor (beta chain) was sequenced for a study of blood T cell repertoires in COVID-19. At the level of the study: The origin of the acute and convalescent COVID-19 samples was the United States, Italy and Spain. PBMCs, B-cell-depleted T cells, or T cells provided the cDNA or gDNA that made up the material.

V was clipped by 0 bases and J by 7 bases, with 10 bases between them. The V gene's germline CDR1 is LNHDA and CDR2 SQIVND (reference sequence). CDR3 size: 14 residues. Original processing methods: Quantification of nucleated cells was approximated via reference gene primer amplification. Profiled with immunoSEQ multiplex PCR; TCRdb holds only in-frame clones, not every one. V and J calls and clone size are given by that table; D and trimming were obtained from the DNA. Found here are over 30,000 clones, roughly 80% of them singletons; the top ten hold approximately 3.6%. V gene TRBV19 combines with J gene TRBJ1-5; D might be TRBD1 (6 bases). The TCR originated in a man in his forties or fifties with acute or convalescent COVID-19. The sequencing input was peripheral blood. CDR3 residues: CASSIEERGQPQHF. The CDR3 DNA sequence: TGTGCCAGTAGTATAGAAGAGAGGGGGCAGCCCCAGCATTTT.